One and the same sample provided the 27 T cell receptor beta chains below, sequenced in a study of vaccination and CD4 T cells after COVID-19. Sequencing of DNA taken from cultured CD4+ T cells relied on the Oncomine TCR Beta short-read assay. In TCRdb, the PCR reads were re-called with MiXCR into one record per CDR3 protein. The table lists over 14,000 distinct CDR3 sequences, around 70% of them singletons. The sample's treatment: approximately nine-day PBMC culture with coronavirus spike peptide pools or control peptides (ViraFEST assay). Antigens for these TCRs are unknown. What was sequenced was CD4+ T cells from blood, cultured in vitro. These receptors originate from a human donor who had recovered from COVID-19.

The gene calls are TRBV11-2 and TRBJ1-6; D is unresolved. The V end was cut by 3 bases, the J end by 7 bases, with 13 bases between. CDR3 length: 15 amino acids. CDR1 and CDR2 from the germline V gene are SGHAT and FQNNGV. CDR3 protein: CASSLGSLRNSPLHF. CDR3 nucleotide sequence: TGTGCCAGCAGCTTGGGCAGCCTGCGGAATTCACCCCTCCACTTT.

This clonotype is termed medium-sized (0.01 to 0.1%). V gene TRBV6-2 or TRBV6-3 combines with J gene TRBJ2-7; D is perhaps TRBD2 (5 bases). The CDR3 covers 14 residues. V lost 8 bases, J lost 5 bases, and 19 bases lay in between. Germline loops: CDR1 MNHEY, CDR2 SVGEGT. This CDR3 is CASGWLALQNEQYF. CDR3 sequence (DNA): TGTGCCAGCGGGTGGCTAGCTCTACAAAACGAGCAGTACTTC.

The chain links TRBV30 to TRBJ1-1; D not resolved. The CDR3 contains 11 residues. Germline CDR1 is GTSNPN and CDR2 is SVGIG (reference sequence). V was pared by 8 bases and J by 1 base, with 8 bases between. In nucleotides, the CDR3 is TGTGCCGGCGGGCCGAACACTGAAGCTTTCTTT. Its translation is CAGGPNTEAFF.

This clonotype was observed a single time. The CDR3 DNA follows: TGCAGTGCTAGGGGTTCCGGCGGGAGAAGCAATGAGCAGTTCTTC. Protein product: CSARGSGGRSNEQFF. The J gene is TRBJ2-1, the V gene TRBV20-1; 7 bases align to TRBD2. This CDR3 spans 15 amino acids. V was pared by 3 bases and J by 6 bases, with 11 bases of the junction left unmatched. CDR1 DFQATT and CDR2 SNEGSKA come from the germline V gene (reference sequence).

The V and J genes are TRBV6-2 or TRBV6-3 and TRBJ2-7; D not certain. The CDR3 spans 16 residues. The germline V gene encodes CDR1 MNHEY and CDR2 SVGEGT. Between the trimmed V and J ends, which lost 6 bases and 6 bases, there was a span of 24 bases. CDR3 DNA: TGTGCCAGCAGCTTCCCCGGTGAGACTTCCGCCGGCGAGCAGTACTTC. Encoded protein: CASSFPGETSAGEQYF.

The chain recombines TRBV9 with TRBJ1-2; D call uncertain. The CDR3 spans 11 residues. Deletions cut 5 bases from V and 7 bases from J, with 9 bases between. Germline CDR1 is SGDLS and CDR2 is YYNGEE. CDR3 DNA: TGTGCCAGCAGGAACAGTGGTGGCTACACCTTC. Its protein is CASRNSGGYTF.

CDR3 in DNA: TGTGCCAGCAGCGGGGGGGGCGCAGGTGAAAAACTGTTTTTT. Its protein product is CASSGGGAGEKLFF. The rearrangement uses TRBV5-5 and TRBJ1-4; tentatively, D is TRBD1 (6 bases). Germline values: CDR1 SGHKS, CDR2 YYEKEE (reference sequence). This CDR3 spans 14 amino acids. Trimming removed 4 bases at V and 7 bases at J, with 14 bases between.

This clonotype has just one count. The rearrangement joins TRBV19 to TRBJ2-7; 7 bases match TRBD1. This CDR3 is 15 amino acids long. Trimming at V came to 6 bases and at J to 4 bases, leaving 12 bases not matched to a gene. Germline CDR1 is LNHDA and CDR2 is SQIVND (reference sequence). This CDR3 reads CASSLEGQARYEQYF. The CDR3 bases are TGTGCCAGTAGCCTGGAAGGACAGGCTCGTTACGAGCAGTACTTC.

The V call is TRBV27, the J call TRBJ1-5; maybe TRBD1 (5 bases). The CDR3 has 15 amino acids. V dropped 3 bases and J dropped 4 bases, with 13 bases sitting between them. Germline-derived CDR1 and CDR2 are MNHEY and SMNVEV (reference sequence). The CDR3 protein is CASSFRALGNQPQHF. Written as DNA, the CDR3 is TGTGCCAGCAGTTTCAGGGCCCTGGGGAATCAGCCCCAGCATTTT.

This chain links TRBV20-1 with TRBJ2-7, with TRBD1 matching over 7 bases. Per germline, CDR1 DFQATT and CDR2 SNEGSKA (reference sequence). J gave up 0 bases and V 3 bases, and 8 bases lay outside the gene matches. The CDR3 contains 15 residues. The DNA for the CDR3 is TGCAGTGCTAGGGACAGGTGGCCAGCCTCCTACGAGCAGTACTTC. This sequence encodes CSARDRWPASYEQYF.

The rearrangement uses TRBV6-1 and TRBJ2-5, with 12 positions matching TRBD2. The CDR3 length is 15 residues. J lost 2 bases, V lost 6 bases, and 4 bases had no gene match. Germline loops: CDR1 MNHNS, CDR2 SASEGT. DNA of the CDR3: TGTGCCAGCAGGAGGACTAGCGGGACTCAAGAGACCCAGTACTTC. Amino acid sequence: CASRRTSGTQETQYF.

The chain uses TRBV6-5 and TRBJ2-4, with D perhaps matching TRBD1 (5 bases). In germline, CDR1 is MNHEY, CDR2 SVGAGI. CDR3 size: 16 residues. V lost 3 bases and J lost 0, with 12 bases in between. The CDR3: CASSYSGSIAKNIQYF. The CDR3 region has the DNA TGTGCCAGCAGTTATTCAGGGTCCATAGCCAAAAACATTCAGTACTTC.

This chain connects TRBV20-1 to TRBJ2-5; no clear D gene. Germline V lookup: CDR1 DFQATT, CDR2 SNEGSKA (reference sequence). CDR3 size: 13 residues. Trimming stripped 6 bases from V and 7 bases from J, with 18 bases between. The CDR3 is CSAPLAALPTQYF. CDR3 sequence (DNA): TGCAGTGCGCCGCTGGCGGCCCTACCGACCCAGTACTTC.

The J gene is TRBJ1-2, the V gene TRBV6-1; D gene unclear. This CDR3 has 13 amino acids. Germline assignment: CDR1 MNHNS and CDR2 SASEGT. V was shortened by 5 bases and J by 2 bases, with 9 bases between the two germline ends. The CDR3 sequence is CASSLMDNYGYTF. The CDR3 nucleotides are TGTGCCAGCAGTCTCATGGACAACTATGGCTACACCTTC.

This clonotype appeared once. CDR3 amino acids: CASTLQGTTLTGELFF. CDR3 coding DNA: TGTGCCAGCACCCTCCAAGGGACTACCCTCACCGGGGAGCTGTTTTTT. This chain links TRBV7-2 with TRBJ2-2; 7 positions match TRBD2. Losses at the gene ends were 7 bases for V and 4 bases for J; bases not matched to a gene: 12. The CDR3 is made up of 16 amino acids. Germline V gives CDR1 SGHTA, CDR2 FQGNSA.

This clonotype was counted only a few times. This CDR3 reads CASSPRAGAITDTQYF. In DNA form, the CDR3 reads TGTGCCAGCAGTCCCCGGGCAGGGGCGATCACAGATACGCAGTATTTT. The chain carries TRBV27 and TRBJ2-3; TRBD1 might be the D (6 bases). Trimming removed 5 bases from V and 2 bases from J, with 17 bases in between. CDR3 size: 16 residues. CDR1 is MNHEY and CDR2 is SMNVEV in the germline V gene (reference sequence).

In this sample, this clonotype turned up a few times. This rearrangement joins TRBV6-1 to TRBJ1-2; D possibly corresponds to TRBD1 (5 bases). Germline-derived CDR1 and CDR2 are MNHNS and SASEGT. The length of the CDR3 is 13 residues. The V end lost 7 bases, the J end lost 2 bases, and 11 bases lay between the germline ends. The CDR3: CASTTGGNYGYTF. CDR3 in DNA: TGTGCCAGCACCACGGGGGGGAACTATGGCTACACCTTC.

The CDR3 is CASSVHRGRGAEAFF. The CDR3 DNA follows: TGTGCCAGCAGTGTTCACAGGGGGCGCGGCGCTGAAGCTTTCTTT. The chain carries TRBV2 and TRBJ1-1; TRBD1 agrees at 9 bases. CDR1 is SNHLY and CDR2 is FYNNEI in the germline V gene. The CDR3 has 15 amino acids. After removal of 4 bases from V and 6 bases from J, the junction contained 9 bases not matched to a gene.

The rearrangement links TRBV6-2 or TRBV6-3 to TRBJ1-1; D might be TRBD1 (5 bases). The germline V and J ends were trimmed by 10 bases and 2 bases, with 20 bases remaining between them. Germline V gene data show CDR1 as MNHEY and CDR2 as SVGEGT. CDR3 length: 15 residues. CDR3 bases: TGTGCCACCCGGGGGTCCCTCCAGAGTAACACTGAAGCTTTCTTT. Protein product: CATRGSLQSNTEAFF.

DNA of the CDR3: TGTGCCAGCAGTTTATGGGTTAAGGGGACAGATACGCAGTATTTT. Translated: CASSLWVKGTDTQYF. V and J are TRBV28 and TRBJ2-3; D is possibly TRBD1 (5 bases). The CDR3 contains 15 residues. CDR1 and CDR2 from the germline V gene are MDHEN and SYDVKM. V lost 0 bases, J lost 3 bases, and 10 bases lay in between.

This chain links TRBV7-2 with TRBJ1-1; D is ambiguous. Trimming stripped 3 bases from V and 13 bases from J, with 15 bases between. Germline CDR1 is SGHTA and CDR2 is FQGNSA. The CDR3 has 12 residues. The CDR3 DNA follows: TGTGCCAGCAGCTTCCTTGACCCCAAGGTTTTCTTT. This gives the protein CASSFLDPKVFF.

This clonotype was counted once. The chain uses TRBV6-1 and TRBJ1-2; no clear D. V lost 6 bases and J lost 0, with 11 bases in between. This CDR3 has 14 residues. Germline CDR1 is MNHNS and CDR2 is SASEGT. The CDR3 DNA reads TGTGCCAGCAGGCCGACGGGCGCTAACTATGGCTACACCTTC. Translation: CASRPTGANYGYTF.

In its sample, this clonotype ranks as hyperexpanded. The rearrangement links TRBV11-2 to TRBJ1-2, with 7 bases aligning to TRBD1. Germline V gives CDR1 SGHAT, CDR2 FQNNGV. The CDR3 loop spans 15 amino acids. V trimming: 2 bases; J trimming: 9 bases; junction bases outside the gene matches: 12. In DNA, the CDR3 is TGTGCCAGCAGCTTACTACAGGGGCCGCGTTCCAGCTACACCTTC. Protein: CASSLLQGPRSSYTF.

This rearrangement joins TRBV7-2 to TRBJ2-1; 8 nucleotides agree with TRBD1. V lost 1 base, J lost 9 bases, and 11 bases stayed unmatched. Germline V gene sequence: CDR1 SGHTA, CDR2 FQGNSA. This CDR3 comprises 16 residues. In nucleotides, the CDR3 is TGTGCCAGCAGCTTAGGCGGGGCAGGGGGCCGGAGTGAGCAGTTCTTC. This sequence encodes CASSLGGAGGRSEQFF.

The chain recombines TRBV5-4 with TRBJ1-1; D is ambiguous. V was shortened by 4 bases and J by 2 bases, with 15 bases between the two germline ends. Per germline, CDR1 SGHNT and CDR2 YYREEE (reference sequence). This CDR3 region has 15 residues. For the CDR3, the DNA is TGTGCCAGCAGCCGTGTGTCCTCGGATAACACTGAAGCTTTCTTT. Its translation: CASSRVSSDNTEAFF. Drawing the rest from reference TRBV5-4 and TRBJ1-1, the complete variable domain is ETGVTQSPTHLIKTRGQQVTLRCSSQSGHNTVSWYQQALGQGPQFIFQYYREEENGRGNFPPRFSGLQFPNYSSELNVNALELDDSALYLCASSRVSSDNTEAFFGQGTRLTVV.

The chain joins TRBV6-1 to TRBJ1-2; D ambiguous. Germline V gives CDR1 MNHNS, CDR2 SASEGT. V was cut by 5 bases and J by 3 bases, with 13 bases left in between. This CDR3 region has 14 residues. The CDR3 coding sequence is TGTGCCAGCAGTCGTGGCGACGGGGACTATGGCTACACCTTC. Amino acid sequence: CASSRGDGDYGYTF.

The chain is built from TRBV7-7 and TRBJ2-1; 8 nucleotides align to TRBD2. The CDR3 length is 14 residues. J lost 11 bases, V lost 0 bases, and 6 bases had no gene match. Germline V gene lookup returns CDR1 SSHAT and CDR2 FNYEAQ (reference sequence). CDR3 in amino acids: CASSLAGDSGKQFF. CDR3 in DNA: TGTGCCAGCAGCTTAGCCGGCGATAGCGGGAAGCAGTTCTTC. Combining the CDR3 with reference TRBV7-7 and TRBJ2-1 gives the whole variable domain GAGVSQSPRYKVTKRGQDVTLRCDPISSHATLYWYQQALGQGPEFLTYFNYEAQPDKSGLPSDRFSAERPEGSISTLTIQRTEQRDSAMYRCASSLAGDSGKQFFGPGTRLTVL.